This T cell receptor (beta chain) was identified during a study of identical twins. General study findings and limits: When twins shared out-of-frame alpha sequences, those sequences had excess low generation probability. The analysis was cross-sectional rather than longitudinal within donors.

In its sample, this clonotype was seen many times. Antigen: not known. One entry per CDR3 protein results from TCRdb running MiXCR on the 5' RACE reads. This sample carries roughly 690,000 distinct CDR3 sequences, around 6% of them seen once, and the ten largest clones take around 2%. V trimming: 0 bases; J trimming: 1 base; junction bases outside the gene matches: 1. Germline CDR1 and CDR2: SGHRS and YFSETQ. CDR3 length equals 15 residues. Sequencing used naive T cells sorted from blood. V and J are TRBV5-1 and TRBJ2-3, with TRBD1 matching 8 bases. This receptor was identified in a young man in good health. The CDR3 spells CASSLEGQGTDTQYF. The CDR3 DNA reads TGCGCCAGCAGCTTGGAGGGACAGGGCACAGATACGCAGTATTTT.